A single sample is the source of the 32 T cell receptor beta chains below, sequenced in a study of siplizumab effects on memory and regulatory T cells. TCRdb's table, derived via immunoSEQ multiplex PCR, lists solely in-frame clones and lacks some. This sample has fewer than 7,500 clones, with about a third found just once. Cocultured for about 6 days at 37°C were the mixed lymphocyte reaction cells. No antigens are known for them. The sample consisted of CFSE-low (dividing) CD8+ T cells sorted from an allogeneic mixed lymphocyte reaction. The origin of the receptors is a human donor in good health; the cells came from an allogeneic mixed lymphocyte reaction.

This clone was observed a single time. The chain links TRBV11-2 to TRBJ2-6; D is unresolved. CDR1 is SGHAT and CDR2 is FQNNGV in the germline V gene. This CDR3 region has 15 residues. V gave up 11 bases and J gave up 0 bases, with 14 bases separating them. CDR3 in amino acids: CAGHSIDSGANVLTF. The CDR3 region has the DNA TGTGCCGGCCACTCAATTGACTCTGGGGCCAACGTCCTGACTTTC.

In this sample, this clone is medium-sized (0.01 to 0.1%). The chain uses TRBV9 and TRBJ2-7, with 8 positions matching TRBD2. Germline V lookup: CDR1 SGDLS, CDR2 YYNGEE. The CDR3 consists of 14 residues. With 3 bases clipped from V and 5 bases from J, the junction kept 7 bases outside the gene matches. The CDR3 DNA reads as TGTGCCAGCAGCGAAAGGACTAGCATCCACGAGCAGTACTTC. Translation gives CASSERTSIHEQYF.

A few counts support this clone. The chain employs TRBV20-1 and TRBJ2-2; D is uncertain. The length of the CDR3 is 11 residues. Trimming pared 7 bases from V and 9 bases from J, leaving 12 bases between. Per germline, CDR1 DFQATT and CDR2 SNEGSKA (reference sequence). CDR3 nucleotides: TGCAGTGTAAAAAGACTCCGGGAGCTGTTTTTT. Protein sequence: CSVKRLRELFF.

The V and J genes are TRBV9 and TRBJ2-7; D perhaps matches TRBD1 (8 bases). V was shortened by 1 base and J by 2 bases, with 22 bases between the two germline ends. CDR1 is SGDLS and CDR2 is YYNGEE in the germline V gene. The CDR3 length is 18 residues. CDR3: CASSVSPSYRGGTYEQYF. CDR3 nucleotide sequence: TGTGCCAGCAGCGTATCCCCGAGTTACAGGGGGGGAACCTACGAGCAGTACTTC.

The table lists this clone with a count of one. The chain has TRBV19 and TRBJ2-5; 8 positions match TRBD2. The germline V gene encodes CDR1 LNHDA and CDR2 SQIVND (reference sequence). The CDR3 contains 15 residues. J lost 4 bases, V lost 5 bases, and 9 bases had no gene match. CDR3 nucleotides: TGTGCCAGTAGTCCAATCAGCGGGAGAAGAGAGACCCAGTACTTC. Translated: CASSPISGRRETQYF.

This clone appeared a few times. The chain combines TRBV6-5 with TRBJ2-1; possible D gene TRBD1, 5 bases. The germline V gene has CDR1 MNHEY and CDR2 SVGAGI. Trimming removed 4 bases from V and 8 bases from J, with 6 bases in between. This CDR3 is built from 11 residues. The CDR3 reads CASSFRDEQFF. In DNA form, the CDR3 reads TGTGCCAGCAGTTTCAGGGATGAGCAGTTCTTC.

The chain's CDR3 is CASSKSGRDTEAFF. The CDR3 region has the DNA TGTGCCAGCAGCAAGTCGGGGAGGGACACTGAAGCTTTCTTT. V usage is TRBV7-9 and J usage is TRBJ1-1; D not resolved. The germline V and J ends were trimmed by 5 bases and 3 bases, with 13 bases remaining between them. The CDR3 consists of 14 residues. Per the germline V gene, CDR1 is SEHNR and CDR2 is FQNEAQ (reference sequence).

The chain employs TRBV5-5 and TRBJ2-7; D gene unclear. This CDR3 contains 14 residues. Between the trimmed V and J ends, which lost 0 bases and 1 base, there was a span of 8 bases. Germline V CDR1 and CDR2: SGHKS, YYEKEE (reference sequence). Written as DNA, the CDR3 is TGTGCCAGCAGCTTGGTTGGCAATTCCTACGAGCAGTACTTC. It yields the protein CASSLVGNSYEQYF.

The chain has TRBV4-2 and TRBJ2-7; D remains unclear. This CDR3 is built from 14 residues. The V gene lost 5 bases and the J gene lost 2 bases, with 13 bases spanning the gap. Per germline, CDR1 LGHNA and CDR2 YNFKEQ. DNA for the CDR3: TGTGCCAGCAGCTCGGAGACCCCGACCTACGAGCAGTACTTC. Translating it yields CASSSETPTYEQYF.

The gene calls are TRBV7-9 and TRBJ2-3; D is ambiguous. CDR1 and CDR2 from the germline V gene are SEHNR and FQNEAQ (reference sequence). Trimming removed 1 base from V and 9 bases from J, with 29 bases in between. The CDR3 loop spans 19 amino acids. In nucleotides, the CDR3 is TGTGCCAGCAGCTTAGTCGAGCTGGCTAGTTTTATCCATAGGCCCACGCAGTATTTT. This translates into CASSLVELASFIHRPTQYF.

This clone was seen just once. At one boundary the junction diverges from the germline segment, which might be a read error. J is TRBJ2-7 and V is TRBV5-3; TRBD2 matches 10 bases. TRBV5-3 is filed as an ORF, its function uncertain. CDR3 length: 15 residues. The CDR3 reads CASSLDLAGVDEQYF. Written as DNA, the CDR3 is TGTGCCAGCAGCTTGGACCTAGCGGGAGTGGATGAGCAGTACTTC.

V gene TRBV7-9 combines with J gene TRBJ1-2; no clear D. CDR1 is SEHNR, CDR2 FQNEAQ, per germline (reference sequence). The CDR3 consists of 13 residues. V was shortened by 4 bases and J by 4 bases, with 10 bases between the two germline ends. The CDR3 DNA reads as TGTGCCAGCAGCTCTGGACGGTCCTATGGCTACACCTTC. This gives the protein CASSSGRSYGYTF.

There are a few counts of this clone. The CDR3 here is CASSSTPPYEQFF. As DNA, the CDR3 is TGTGCCAGCAGCTCGACCCCCCCGTATGAGCAGTTCTTC. V gene TRBV7-9 combines with J gene TRBJ2-1, with unresolved D. Trimming left V 4 bases short and J 8 bases short, with 12 bases between. CDR3 length: 13 amino acids. The germline CDR1 and CDR2 sequences are SEHNR and FQNEAQ (reference sequence).

This clone occurred a few times. The chain recombines TRBV29-1 with TRBJ2-2; unclear D gene. Trimming took 3 bases from V and 2 from J, leaving 7 bases between them. This CDR3 contains 13 residues. Germline V gene data show CDR1 as SQVTM and CDR2 as ANQGSEA. CDR3 amino acids: CSVDATNTGELFF. For the CDR3, the DNA is TGCAGCGTTGATGCCACTAACACCGGGGAGCTGTTTTTT.

This chain connects TRBV11-2 to TRBJ2-7, with TRBD2 matching 7 bases. The trim removed 1 base at V and 4 bases at J, leaving 7 bases unmatched. The length of the CDR3 is 15 residues. The germline CDR1 and CDR2 sequences are SGHAT and FQNNGV. The CDR3 sequence is CASSLGGGVGYEQYF. The CDR3 coding sequence is TGTGCCAGCAGCTTAGGTGGGGGGGTGGGGTACGAGCAGTACTTC.

The chain employs TRBV6-5 and TRBJ1-1; perhaps TRBD1 as D (5 bases). In germline, CDR1 is MNHEY, CDR2 SVGAGI. Trimming pared 5 bases from V and 6 bases from J, leaving 13 bases between. The CDR3 has 13 amino acids. CDR3 amino acids: CASSPGPEPEAFF. In DNA, the CDR3 is TGTGCCAGCAGTCCGGGACCAGAACCTGAAGCTTTCTTT.

This clone appeared a few times. J is TRBJ2-7 and V is TRBV19; D gene ambiguous. Trimming removed 3 bases at V and 1 base at J, with 7 bases between. The germline gives CDR1 LNHDA, CDR2 SQIVND (reference sequence). This CDR3 is 13 amino acids long. CDR3 amino acids: CASSIYISYEQYF. The CDR3, as DNA: TGTGCCAGTAGTATTTATATTTCCTACGAGCAGTACTTC.

The V and J genes are TRBV11-2 and TRBJ2-7; D remains unclear. This CDR3 has 11 amino acids. Trimming stripped 3 bases from V and 6 bases from J, with 6 bases between. CDR1 and CDR2 (germline): SGHAT, FQNNGV. The CDR3 loop reads CASSLAREQYF. In nucleotides, the CDR3 is TGTGCCAGCAGCTTGGCCCGCGAGCAGTACTTC. Full variable domain (rest looked up from reference TRBV11-2 and TRBJ2-7): EAGVAQSPRYKIIEKRQSVAFWCNPISGHATLYWYQQILGQGPKLLIQFQNNGVVDDSQLPKDRFSAERLKGVDSTLKIQPAKLEDSAVYLCASSLAREQYFGPGTRLTVT.

DNA of the CDR3: TGTGCCAGCAGCTTGGTCTTAACGGACAATGAGCAGTTCTTC. Amino acids: CASSLVLTDNEQFF. This sequence joins TRBV5-4 and TRBJ2-1, with D uncertain. Trimming shortened V by 0 bases and J by 5 bases, and 9 bases separated the two germline ends. The germline V gene has CDR1 SGHNT and CDR2 YYREEE (reference sequence). The CDR3 runs to 14 residues.

This clone is medium-sized within its sample. The chain combines TRBV2 with TRBJ2-7; the D is unclear. Trimming shortened V by 7 bases and J by 0 bases, and 10 bases separated the two germline ends. CDR3 length equals 13 residues. Per the germline V gene, CDR1 is SNHLY and CDR2 is FYNNEI. This CDR3 is CASIGSSSYEQYF. Here the CDR3 DNA reads TGTGCCAGCATCGGGTCCAGCTCCTACGAGCAGTACTTC.

In regard to this clone: One end of the junction does not line up with germline, which may come from a read error. The V call is TRBV7-9, the J call TRBJ2-7; unclear D gene. This CDR3 contains 13 residues. CDR1 SEHNR and CDR2 FQNEAQ come from the germline V gene (reference sequence). CDR3 DNA sequence: TGTGCCAGCGGCTTAGTCGGTGGCTACGAGCAGTACTTC. This gives the protein CASGLVGGYEQYF.

This rearrangement joins TRBV21-1 to TRBJ2-1; TRBD2, the table's D call, was not compared with the DNA. TRBV21-1 is listed as a pseudogene. The length of the CDR3 is 13 residues. The CDR3 DNA reads TGTGCCACCAACGGAGACCGATACTATGAGCAGTTCTTC. The encoded protein is CATNGDRYYEQFF.

This clone is medium-sized in the sample. The chain joins TRBV9 to TRBJ2-1; D unclear. V dropped 3 bases and J dropped 0 bases, with 7 bases sitting between them. Per germline, CDR1 SGDLS and CDR2 YYNGEE. The CDR3 is 14 residues long. DNA for the CDR3: TGTGCCAGCAGCGCCAAAGGCTCCTACAATGAGCAGTTCTTC. Amino acid sequence: CASSAKGSYNEQFF. The variable domain in full, completed from reference TRBV9 and TRBJ2-1, reads DSGVTQTPKHLITATGQRVTLRCSPRSGDLSVYWYQQSLDQGLQFLIQYYNGEERAKGNILERFSAQQFPDLHSELNLSSLELGDSALYFCASSAKGSYNEQFFGPGTRLTVL.

The table lists this clone with a few counts. The genes are TRBV28 and TRBJ1-1; unclear D gene. CDR1 is MDHEN, CDR2 SYDVKM, per germline. Deletions cut 4 bases from V and 0 bases from J, with 9 bases between. This CDR3 is built from 14 residues. The CDR3 sequence: CASSSDIMNTEAFF. The CDR3 coding sequence is TGTGCCAGCAGTTCCGACATTATGAACACTGAAGCTTTCTTT.

The chain links TRBV19 to TRBJ2-7; the match to TRBD1 covers 9 bases. This CDR3 has 12 residues. The trim removed 9 bases at V and 5 bases at J, leaving 5 bases unmatched. The germline gives CDR1 LNHDA, CDR2 SQIVND (reference sequence). CDR3 in DNA: TGTGCCAGCGGGACAGGGTGGGACGAGCAGTACTTC. Its translation: CASGTGWDEQYF. Full variable domain (remainder filled in from reference TRBV19 and TRBJ2-7): DGGITQSPKYLFRKEGQNVTLSCEQNLNHDAMYWYRQDPGQGLRLIYYSQIVNDFQKGDIAEGYSVSREKKESFPLTVTSAQKNPTAFYLCASGTGWDEQYFGPGTRLTVT.

This clone came up a few times. The gene calls are TRBV5-4 and TRBJ1-1; TRBD1 aligns across 11 bases. Germline CDR1 and CDR2: SGHNT and YYREEE (reference sequence). Trimming removed 4 bases from V and 8 bases from J; junction bases left unmatched: 4. The CDR3 spans 13 residues. This CDR3 reads CASSPGQGGEAFF. In DNA form, the CDR3 reads TGTGCCAGCAGCCCGGGACAGGGGGGGGAAGCTTTCTTT.

The chain has TRBV2 and TRBJ1-5, with a tentative D call TRBD1 (5 bases). Germline lookup yields CDR1 SNHLY and CDR2 FYNNEI. The CDR3 runs to 14 residues. Trimming took off 6 bases at V and 1 base at J, with 10 bases between the two ends. The CDR3 region is CASSFRDSNQPQHF. CDR3 coding DNA: TGTGCCAGCAGCTTCCGGGACAGCAATCAGCCCCAGCATTTT.

This clone was seen a few times. The chain combines TRBV5-6 with TRBJ2-2, with TRBD1 identical over 9 bases. V gave up 2 bases and J gave up 4 bases; unmatched junction bases: 6. This CDR3 has 16 amino acids. CDR1 SGHDT and CDR2 YYEEEE come from the germline V gene. The chain's CDR3 is CASSFITGGGTGELFF. The CDR3 bases are TGTGCCAGCAGCTTTATAACAGGGGGCGGCACCGGGGAGCTGTTTTTT.

CDR3 in DNA: TGTGCCAGCAGCTTATCACCGGGATATGAGCAGTTCTTC. It translates to CASSLSPGYEQFF. This rearrangement joins TRBV11-2 to TRBJ2-1, with TRBD2 as a possible D gene (5 bases). This CDR3 has 13 amino acids. CDR1 and CDR2 (germline): SGHAT, FQNNGV. The V and J ends lost 2 bases and 8 bases respectively, with 10 bases between them.

The V and J genes are TRBV6-6 and TRBJ2-5, with TRBD1 matching over 8 bases. There are 15 residues in the CDR3. Germline CDR1 MNHNY, CDR2 SVGAGI (reference sequence). The V and J ends lost 2 bases and 4 bases, in that order; junction bases with no gene match: 6. CDR3 loop: CASSYGQGPLETQYF. The CDR3 DNA sequence: TGTGCCAGCAGTTACGGACAGGGACCTTTAGAGACCCAGTACTTC.

This chain links TRBV6-5 with TRBJ2-1; the D call may be TRBD1 or TRBD2 (5 bases each). The CDR3 loop spans 15 amino acids. V lost 6 bases and J lost 9, with 21 bases in between. Per the germline V gene, CDR1 is MNHEY and CDR2 is SVGAGI. This chain's CDR3 is CASSLRGLMGIEQFF. The CDR3 region has the DNA TGTGCCAGCAGCCTGAGGGGCCTAATGGGTATTGAGCAGTTCTTC.

The chain employs TRBV9 and TRBJ2-1; no definite D call. This CDR3 is built from 13 residues. Germline assignment: CDR1 SGDLS and CDR2 YYNGEE. V lost 5 bases to trimming and J lost 4 bases, with 10 bases between them. The CDR3 region is CASSRLLYNEQFF. Written as DNA, the CDR3 is TGTGCCAGCAGTCGGCTCCTATACAATGAGCAGTTCTTC.